Presented here are 15 T cell receptor beta chains from one specimen sequenced in a study of T cell clonotyping in hematopoietic cell transplantation. Libraries were prepared by immunoSEQ multiplex PCR; TCRdb keeps only in-frame clonotypes and omits some of them. The profile shows under 10,000 clones, 86% of them singletons. Here the sequenced sample was PBMCs, taken 180 days after allogeneic stem cell transplant. The receptor source for this set is a human patient who had an allogeneic stem cell transplant, so the T cells may come from the graft donor. The donor label of this sample is uncertain. Some clones in this sample may be carry-over from other donors' samples.

This chain links TRBV5-1 with TRBJ1-6; no definite D call. CDR1 and CDR2 from the germline V gene are SGHRS and YFSETQ. The germline V and J ends were trimmed by 0 bases and 3 bases, with 10 bases remaining between them. The CDR3 has 16 amino acids. The CDR3 nucleotides are TGCGCCAGCAGCTTGGAGGCGGGGAGCTATAATTCACCCCTCCACTTT. Residues: CASSLEAGSYNSPLHF.

This clone was counted once. V gene TRBV18 combines with J gene TRBJ1-2, with D perhaps matching TRBD1 (6 bases). Germline V gives CDR1 KGHSH, CDR2 LQKENI. Trimming removed 3 bases from V and 3 bases from J, with 11 bases in between. The CDR3 is made up of 14 amino acids. CDR3 protein: CASSPATGYYGYTF. The CDR3 coding sequence is TGTGCCAGCTCACCGGCGACAGGTTACTATGGCTACACCTTC.

The chain is built from TRBV7-9 and TRBJ2-1; D remains unclear. V was pared by 3 bases and J by 4 bases, with 7 bases between. The CDR3 has 13 amino acids. The germline V gene has CDR1 SEHNR and CDR2 FQNEAQ (reference sequence). The DNA for the CDR3 is TGTGCCAGCAGCTTTGGTGTTTACAATGAGCAGTTCTTC. Protein: CASSFGVYNEQFF.

This chain links TRBV5-1 with TRBJ2-7, with D possibly TRBD2 on 5 matching bases. The germline V gene has CDR1 SGHRS and CDR2 YFSETQ. The CDR3 has 13 residues. V lost 4 bases, J lost 2 bases, and 10 bases lay in between. The chain's CDR3 is CASSPDGTYEQYF. The DNA for the CDR3 is TGCGCCAGCAGCCCGGACGGGACCTACGAGCAGTACTTC.

The gene calls are TRBV11-3 and TRBJ2-3; maybe TRBD2 (5 bases). Trimming pared 5 bases from V and 0 bases from J, leaving 12 bases between. The CDR3 sequence is 15 residues long. In germline, CDR1 is SGHNT, CDR2 YENEEA. The CDR3 sequence: CASSRGQSSTDTQYF. The CDR3 DNA reads TGTGCCAGCAGCCGAGGGCAGTCTAGCACAGATACGCAGTATTTT.

This rearrangement joins TRBV10-2 to TRBJ2-7; D not certain. CDR3 length: 12 amino acids. V was clipped by 6 bases and J by 3 bases, with 9 bases between them. Germline CDR1 is WSHSY and CDR2 is SAAADI. The CDR3 DNA follows: TGCGCCAGCAGCCAGGACCTCTACGAGCAGTACTTC. Translated, it gives CASSQDLYEQYF.

The chain uses TRBV28 and TRBJ2-1; D might be TRBD2 (5 bases). V lost 5 bases, J lost 4 bases, and 18 bases lay in between. Germline CDR1 MDHEN, CDR2 SYDVKM. This CDR3 is built from 16 residues. CDR3 region: CASSPLGAVGYNEQFF. For the CDR3, the DNA is TGTGCCAGCAGTCCACTGGGAGCGGTGGGGTACAATGAGCAGTTCTTC.

The chain carries TRBV7-8 and TRBJ1-5, with D hard to call. V lost 1 base and J lost 0, with 13 bases in between. This CDR3 has 17 amino acids. From germline, CDR1 is SGHVS and CDR2 FQNEAQ. The CDR3 DNA sequence: TGTGCCAGCAGCTTAGTCGGCAGGTGGGGTAGCAATCAGCCCCAGCATTTT. Residues: CASSLVGRWGSNQPQHF. The full variable domain, completed using reference TRBV7-8 and TRBJ1-5, is GAGVSQSPRYKVAKRGQDVALRCDPISGHVSLFWYQQALGQGPEFLTYFQNEAQLDKSGLPSDRFFAERPEGSVSTLKIQRTQQEDSAVYLCASSLVGRWGSNQPQHFGDGTRLSIL.

In this sample, this clone turned up once. This chain uses TRBV4-2 with TRBJ1-6; possibly TRBD1 for D (6 bases). V shed 0 bases and J shed 9 bases, with 18 bases lying between them. Germline V gives CDR1 LGHNA, CDR2 YNFKEQ. CDR3 length: 17 amino acids. The CDR3 protein is CASSQDGLGARGSPLHF. In DNA form, the CDR3 reads TGTGCCAGCAGCCAAGATGGCCTGGGGGCCCGGGGTTCACCCCTCCACTTT.

The V and J genes are TRBV9 and TRBJ1-1, with D possibly TRBD1 on 6 matching bases. Germline V lookup: CDR1 SGDLS, CDR2 YYNGEE. Trimming took 0 bases from V and 3 from J, leaving 24 bases between them. The CDR3 consists of 19 residues. CDR3 residues: CASSVGATDGTRGDTEAFF. The CDR3 nucleotides are TGTGCCAGCAGCGTAGGGGCGACAGACGGAACTAGGGGGGACACTGAAGCTTTCTTT.

The chain is built from TRBV27 and TRBJ2-1, with D maybe TRBD2 (6 bases). Trimming removed 3 bases at V and 6 bases at J, with 9 bases between. The V gene's germline CDR1 is MNHEY and CDR2 SMNVEV (reference sequence). This CDR3 has 13 amino acids. CDR3 DNA: TGTGCCAGCAGTTTGGTCGGGGGCAATGAGCAGTTCTTC. Its protein is CASSLVGGNEQFF.

The chain uses TRBV4-2 and TRBJ2-6, with 7 bases that match TRBD1. Germline loops: CDR1 LGHNA, CDR2 YNFKEQ. The CDR3 consists of 19 residues. The junction had 12 bases not matched to a gene; V was cut back by 4 bases and J by 0 bases. CDR3: CASSPFRRQGRSGANVLTF. The DNA for the CDR3 is TGTGCCAGCAGCCCATTCCGGAGACAGGGTCGCTCTGGGGCCAACGTCCTGACTTTC.

This clone was detected a few times. This sequence joins TRBV7-3 and TRBJ2-1; D call uncertain. Trimming pared 4 bases from V and 4 bases from J, leaving 14 bases between. This CDR3 has 15 amino acids. Germline lookup yields CDR1 SGHTA and CDR2 FQGTGA. The CDR3 DNA is TGTGCCAGCAGCTCATCGTCCGGAGTATACAATGAGCAGTTCTTC. The encoded protein is CASSSSSGVYNEQFF.

The gene calls are TRBV7-2 and TRBJ1-5, with D maybe TRBD1 (6 bases). The V gene lost 5 bases and the J gene lost 3 bases, with 11 bases spanning the gap. This CDR3 region has 14 residues. CDR1 and CDR2 (germline): SGHTA, FQGNSA. CDR3 coding DNA: TGTGCCAGCAGCACAGGGATGTCCAATCAGCCCCAGCATTTT. It yields the protein CASSTGMSNQPQHF.

The rearrangement uses TRBV5-6 and TRBJ2-7; 9 bases fit TRBD1. CDR3 length equals 17 residues. V lost 0 bases, J lost 2 bases, and 9 bases stayed unmatched. Germline V CDR1 and CDR2: SGHDT, YYEEEE. The CDR3 sequence: CASSLAGTGSSPYEQYF. The CDR3 DNA sequence: TGTGCCAGCAGCTTGGCTGGGACAGGGTCTTCGCCCTACGAGCAGTACTTC.